This TCR beta chain derives from a study of neurological immune-mediated disorders. The healthy controls volunteered at a blood bank in Maryland, USA. Synthesis of cDNA was accomplished via 5'RACE employing 10-nucleotide random UMIs. MiXCR was run by TCRdb on the 5' RACE reads, yielding one entry per CDR3 protein. The sample lists tens of thousands of distinct CDR3 sequences, approximately 17% occurring once. The CDR3 is 13 residues long. Trimming took 5 bases from V and 4 from J, leaving 10 bases between them. General observations from the study: HTLV-1-associated myelopathy ranked highest for TCR clonal expansion and multiple sclerosis lowest, beneath healthy controls. There were no CDR3 amino acid sequences shared by expanded clones across subjects, a result suggesting private repertoires in all groups.

At least ten counts were recorded for this clonotype. What it binds is unknown. This rearrangement joins TRBV12-3 or TRBV12-4 to TRBJ2-3; D is unclear. The origin of this receptor is a woman between 40 and 55 years old in good health. Source material: PBMCs. The CDR3 DNA follows: TGTGCCAGCAGTCCTATGGGCCCAGATACGCAGTATTTT. It is translated as CASSPMGPDTQYF.